This TCR beta chain was captured by sequencing in a study of T cell repertoires in cytomegalovirus infection. TCRdb reprocessed the reads via MiXCR and lists one record per CDR3 protein. The sample includes about 740,000 distinct CDR3 sequences, approximately 34% of them seen just once. CDR3 length: 15 amino acids. The germline CDR1 and CDR2 sequences are DFQATT and SNEGSKA (reference sequence). The V gene lost 0 bases and the J gene lost 1 base, with 10 bases spanning the gap. This clonotype was seen more than once but under ten times. The chain joins TRBV20-1 to TRBJ2-1; TRBD1 might be the D (5 bases). What was sequenced was PBMCs. This TCR came from a human donor in good health (CMV status not recorded). Some clones in this sample may be carry-over from other donors' samples. The DNA of the CDR3 is TGCAGTGCTAGAGATGCTAGGGGATCCTACAATGAGCAGTTCTTC. Translated: CSARDARGSYNEQFF.